Reported below is one T cell receptor beta chain. Its antigen is undetermined. The data are from a study of T cells in Graves' hyperthyroidism and ophthalmopathy. Study observations and caveats: Blood samples included most of the expanded thyroid clonotypes exceeding 0.001.

CDR3 length equals 15 residues. The ends lost 5 bases at V and 8 bases at J; junction bases unmatched: 11. Germline V lookup: CDR1 SEHNR, CDR2 FQNEAQ (reference sequence). Researchers amplified the TCR beta CDR3 regions from RNA transcripts. First-round RT-PCR of the TCR CDR3 relied on the HTBI primer set. TCRdb reprocessed the multiplex PCR reads via MiXCR and lists one record per CDR3 protein. The sample has 450,000 to 600,000 distinct CDR3 sequences; 20% are singletons. At least 3 on the Clinical Activity Score was recorded for ophthalmopathy patients, who also had NOSPECS grade at least 4 and duration under 3 months. Exclusion of a patient resulted from uncontrolled infection, other autoimmune disease, pregnancy or lactation.

The V call is TRBV7-9, the J call TRBJ1-4; TRBD1 matches 7 bases. Sample: blood. The sequence derives from a man aged 40-49 years with Graves' ophthalmopathy. The CDR3 bases are TGTGCCAGCAGCCTCCGACAGGGAGAGCGAGAAAAACTGTTTTTT. It is translated as CASSLRQGEREKLFF. The variable domain in full, completed from reference TRBV7-9 and TRBJ1-4, reads DTGVSQNPRHKITKRGQNVTFRCDPISEHNRLYWYRQTLGQGPEFLTYFQNEAQLEKSRLLSDRFSAERPKGSFSTLEIQRTEQGDSAMYLCASSLRQGEREKLFFGSGTQLSVL.